This T cell receptor beta chain was identified during a study of shared clonotypes between healthy human individuals. Study overall: Each donor's CD8 memory used one plate, CD8 naive two, each CD4 subset three.

Germline CDR1 MNHNY, CDR2 SVGAGI (reference sequence). V gave up 6 bases and J gave up 9 bases; unmatched junction bases: 12. CDR3 length: 15 residues. Each replicate PCR on the sorted subsets used 150 to 200 ng DNA (around 30,000 T cell genomes). Profiled with immunoSEQ multiplex PCR; TCRdb holds only in-frame clones, not every one. Among more than 550,000 clones listed, approximately 72% were seen once. Comment on this clone: Antigen unknown.

Findings and limits, study-wide: Lower generation probabilities were found for non-shared clonotypes than for those shared by all four donors. Between a few donors, naive CD4 clonotypes were shared at a level of around 4.8%.

The sample was memory CD4+ T cells sorted from blood. As to subset: CD45RA-negative fraction. The gene calls are TRBV6-6 and TRBJ1-3; TRBD1 agrees at 9 bases. The sequence came from a woman in her twenties or thirties in good health. The CDR3: CASSPRTGDPLTIYF. In DNA, the CDR3 is TGTGCCAGCAGCCCCAGGACAGGGGACCCCCTCACCATATATTTT.